Below are 11 T cell receptor beta chains sequenced from a single sample in a study of graft-versus-host responses after intestinal transplantation. Sequencing was performed with immunoSEQ multiplex PCR; in TCRdb, only in-frame clones are kept and a portion is missing. The top ten clones hold more than 0.95% of a sample with about 99,000 clones, 93% of them seen once. For these receptors, no antigen is known. Sample: unstimulated CD8+ T cells sorted from spleen or lymph node cells, taken before intestinal transplant. These receptor sequences come from a human donor who received an intestinal transplant.

This rearrangement joins TRBV2 to TRBJ1-1; D might be TRBD1 (6 bases). The germline gives CDR1 SNHLY, CDR2 FYNNEI. V dropped 7 bases and J dropped 4 bases, with 10 bases sitting between them. CDR3 length: 12 residues. The CDR3 loop reads CASMGGGTEAFF. The CDR3 DNA sequence: TGTGCCAGCATGGGGGGCGGCACTGAAGCTTTCTTT.

The genes are TRBV19 and TRBJ2-7; 8 bases align to TRBD1. CDR1 and CDR2 from the germline V gene are LNHDA and SQIVND (reference sequence). The CDR3 runs 12 residues. The V segment lost 7 bases and the J segment 7 bases; nucleotides outside the gene matches: 6. CDR3 sequence: CASTGDRREQYF. In DNA, the CDR3 is TGTGCCAGTACAGGGGACAGGCGTGAGCAGTACTTC. The full variable domain, with the rest looked up from reference TRBV19 and TRBJ2-7, is DGGITQSPKYLFRKEGQNVTLSCEQNLNHDAMYWYRQDPGQGLRLIYYSQIVNDFQKGDIAEGYSVSREKKESFPLTVTSAQKNPTAFYLCASTGDRREQYFGPGTRLTVT.

This rearrangement joins TRBV7-9 to TRBJ2-7, with D possibly matching TRBD1 (7 bases). The CDR3 is made up of 16 amino acids. Trimming removed 2 bases from V and 3 bases from J, with 17 bases in between. Germline CDR1 SEHNR, CDR2 FQNEAQ (reference sequence). As DNA, the CDR3 is TGTGCCAGCAGCTTATGGGTTGGAGGGGGCAGCTACGAGCAGTACTTC. It codes for CASSLWVGGGSYEQYF.

This chain connects TRBV6-5 to TRBJ2-7, with no clear D. CDR1 MNHEY and CDR2 SVGAGI come from the germline V gene. The CDR3 sequence is 11 residues long. V lost 5 bases and J lost 4, with 6 bases in between. The CDR3 DNA is TGTGCCAGCAGTGAATCATACGAGCAGTACTTC. It is translated as CASSESYEQYF.

The chain couples TRBV2 to TRBJ2-5; no clear D. This CDR3 is 15 amino acids long. The V gene's germline CDR1 is SNHLY and CDR2 FYNNEI. Trimming shortened V by 0 bases and J by 3 bases, and 11 bases separated the two germline ends. The CDR3 DNA sequence: TGTGCCAGCAGTGAAGCGCTTCTCAGTGAAGAGACCCAGTACTTC. Protein: CASSEALLSEETQYF.

The chain recombines TRBV6-1 with TRBJ2-3, with TRBD1 matching over 7 bases. The V gene's germline CDR1 is MNHNS and CDR2 SASEGT. This CDR3 comprises 15 residues. Trimming took 4 bases from V and 1 from J; bases not matched to a gene: 5. The CDR3 reads CASSVDGQGTDTQYF. The CDR3 nucleotides are TGTGCCAGCAGTGTAGATGGACAGGGCACAGATACGCAGTATTTT.

The rearrangement uses TRBV5-3 and TRBJ1-5, with unresolved D. TRBV5-3 is treated as an ORF (open reading frame) with a function not yet certain. Trimming pared 0 bases from V and 6 bases from J, leaving 10 bases between. The CDR3 is 14 amino acids. The CDR3 DNA is TGTGCCAGAAGCTTGGCAGGTTTCAGTCAGCCCCAGCATTTT. Amino acids: CARSLAGFSQPQHF.

The V and J genes are TRBV7-8 and TRBJ2-5; D is unclear. The germline V and J ends were trimmed by 3 bases and 1 base, with 6 bases remaining between them. This CDR3 is built from 13 residues. Germline V gene sequence: CDR1 SGHVS, CDR2 FQNEAQ. CDR3 in amino acids: CASSFSGQETQYF. CDR3 nucleotides: TGTGCCAGCAGCTTTAGTGGCCAAGAGACCCAGTACTTC.

The CDR3 protein is CASGLGTGDPTDTQYF. For the CDR3, the DNA is TGTGCTAGTGGTTTGGGGACAGGCGATCCAACAGATACGCAGTATTTT. This chain uses TRBV12-5 with TRBJ2-3; 7 bases map to TRBD1. V was pared by 1 base and J by 3 bases, with 7 bases of the junction left unmatched. The CDR3 extends over 16 amino acids. Germline CDR1 LGHNT, CDR2 FRNRAP. Full variable domain (missing parts from reference TRBV12-5 and TRBJ2-3): DARVTQTPRHKVTEMGQEVTMRCQPILGHNTVFWYRQTMMQGLELLAYFRNRAPLDDSGMPKDRFSAEMPDATLATLKIQPSEPRDSAVYFCASGLGTGDPTDTQYFGPGTRLTVL.

J is TRBJ2-1 and V is TRBV6-1; D not resolved. Looked up from germline, CDR1 is MNHNS and CDR2 is SASEGT. V lost 4 bases, J lost 4 bases, and 8 bases lay in between. This CDR3 region has 13 residues. The CDR3 DNA reads TGTGCCAGCAGTGGCAAGGGTTACAATGAGCAGTTCTTC. This gives the protein CASSGKGYNEQFF.

The chain employs TRBV2 and TRBJ2-7; TRBD1 agrees at 8 bases. Unmatched junction bases numbered 9, after V lost 6 bases and J lost 2 bases. The CDR3 totals 15 residues. CDR1 is SNHLY and CDR2 is FYNNEI in the germline V gene. CDR3 loop: CASRTSGQGPYEQYF. The CDR3 DNA sequence: TGTGCCAGCAGGACTTCCGGACAGGGACCCTACGAGCAGTACTTC.